The present entry profiles one T cell receptor (beta chain) with its context. Patients from Seattle were sampled longitudinally, starting during active infection. This sample stems from a study of blood T cell repertoires in COVID-19. At the level of the study: Acute and convalescent COVID-19 specimens originated in the United States, Italy and Spain. Sources were T cells, B-cell-depleted T cells, or PBMCs; the material itself was cDNA or gDNA.

Authors' data handling: Reference gene primers were amplified, and this amplification served to estimate nucleated cell counts. Only in-frame clones appear in the TCRdb table, and some are missing; sequencing was by immunoSEQ multiplex PCR. V and J calls and clone size are as listed in that table; D and trimming were resolved from the DNA. The repertoire holds about 92,000 clones, with approximately 88% as singletons. The CDR3 covers 13 residues. V shed 7 bases and J 10 bases; nucleotides not matched to a gene: 9. This receptor was taken from an older woman with COVID-19, enrolled during active disease. V gene TRBV12-3 or TRBV12-4 combines with J gene TRBJ1-2; 10 nucleotides line up with TRBD1. The sequencing sample was made of peripheral blood. CDR3 loop: CASKTGGASHYTF. The CDR3 DNA follows: TGTGCCAGCAAGACAGGGGGCGCGTCGCACTACACCTTC.